This TCR beta chain came from a study of blood T cell repertoires in COVID-19. Study in general: Sources were T cells, B-cell-depleted T cells, or PBMCs; the material itself was cDNA or gDNA.

Looked up from germline, CDR1 is LNHNV and CDR2 is YYDKDF (reference sequence). The CDR3 is 16 amino acids. With 4 bases clipped from V and 2 bases from J, the junction kept 8 bases outside the gene matches. Source study methods: Estimates of nucleated cell counts were drawn from the amplification of reference gene primers. Repertoires were generated with immunoSEQ multiplex PCR, while TCRdb's copy carries only in-frame clones and drops some. V, J and clone size are those of that table, while D and trimming were read from the DNA. The sample yields around 290,000 clones, roughly 91% seen once. V and J are TRBV15 and TRBJ1-3; TRBD1 agrees at 7 bases. This TCR was recovered from a man aged 35-49 years with acute or convalescent COVID-19. The sample was peripheral blood. CDR3 loop: CATSTLDRQTGNTIYF. CDR3 nucleotides: TGTGCCACCAGCACTCTGGACAGGCAGACTGGAAACACCATATATTTT.